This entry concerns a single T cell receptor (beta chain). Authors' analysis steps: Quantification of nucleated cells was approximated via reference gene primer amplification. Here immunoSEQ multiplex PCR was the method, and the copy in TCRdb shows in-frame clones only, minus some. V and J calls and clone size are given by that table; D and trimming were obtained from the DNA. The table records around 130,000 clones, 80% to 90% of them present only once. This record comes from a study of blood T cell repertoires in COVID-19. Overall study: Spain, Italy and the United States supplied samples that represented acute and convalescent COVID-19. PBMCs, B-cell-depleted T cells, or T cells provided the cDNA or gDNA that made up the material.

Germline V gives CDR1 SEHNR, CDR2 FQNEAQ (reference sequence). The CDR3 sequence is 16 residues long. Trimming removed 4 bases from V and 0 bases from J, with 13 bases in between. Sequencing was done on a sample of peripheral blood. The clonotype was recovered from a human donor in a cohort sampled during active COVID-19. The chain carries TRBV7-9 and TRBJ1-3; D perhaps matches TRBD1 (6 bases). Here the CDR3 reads CASSSVRGSSGNTIYF. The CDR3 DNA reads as TGTGCCAGCAGCTCCGTCAGGGGAAGCTCTGGAAACACCATATATTTT.